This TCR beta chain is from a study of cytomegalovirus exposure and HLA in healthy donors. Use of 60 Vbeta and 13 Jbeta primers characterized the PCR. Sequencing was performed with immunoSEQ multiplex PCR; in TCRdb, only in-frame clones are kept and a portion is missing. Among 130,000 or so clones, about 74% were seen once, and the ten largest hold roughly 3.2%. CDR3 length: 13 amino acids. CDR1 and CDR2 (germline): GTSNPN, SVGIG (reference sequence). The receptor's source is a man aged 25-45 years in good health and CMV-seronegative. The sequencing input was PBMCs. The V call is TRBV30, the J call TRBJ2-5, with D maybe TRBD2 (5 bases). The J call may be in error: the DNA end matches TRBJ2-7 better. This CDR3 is CAWRPGILYEQYF. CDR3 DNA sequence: TGTGCCTGGCGTCCCGGGATTCTCTACGAGCAGTACTTC.